The T cell receptor beta chain under discussion was sequenced for a study of T cells after yellow fever vaccination. Study-wide results and caveats: The presence of abundant clonotypes contaminating from the bulk population was possible in FACS-sorted repertoires. Reappearing after the booster were most of the clones from primary vaccination (around 96% CD4, about 88% CD8).

Trimming left V 3 bases short and J 0 bases short, with 12 bases between. Germline assignment: CDR1 DFQATT and CDR2 SNEGSKA (reference sequence). This CDR3 is built from 15 residues. For this clonotype: Its antigen remains unknown.

TCRdb processed the 5' RACE reads anew with MiXCR; each CDR3 protein has one entry. The table includes 200,000 to 250,000 distinct CDR3 sequences, 6.9% detected once. This chain uses TRBV20-1 with TRBJ2-4; D gene uncertain. This receptor was obtained from a man aged 25 to 40 who received the YFV17D yellow fever vaccine. The material sequenced was CD4+ T cells sorted from PBMCs, taken 15 days after the yellow fever booster vaccination. The CDR3 reads CSARGFVLAKNIQYF. CDR3 in DNA: TGCAGTGCTAGGGGCTTTGTACTAGCCAAAAACATTCAGTACTTC.